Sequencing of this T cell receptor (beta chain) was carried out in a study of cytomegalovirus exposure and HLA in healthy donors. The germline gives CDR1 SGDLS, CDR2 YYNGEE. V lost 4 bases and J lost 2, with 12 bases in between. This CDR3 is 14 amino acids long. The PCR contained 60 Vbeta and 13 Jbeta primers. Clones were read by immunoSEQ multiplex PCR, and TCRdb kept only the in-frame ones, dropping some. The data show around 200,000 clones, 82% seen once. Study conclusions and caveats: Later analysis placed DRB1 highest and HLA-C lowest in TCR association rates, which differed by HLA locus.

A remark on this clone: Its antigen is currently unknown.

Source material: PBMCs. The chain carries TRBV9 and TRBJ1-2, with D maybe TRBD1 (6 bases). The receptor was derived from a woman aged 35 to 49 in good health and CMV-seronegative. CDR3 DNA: TGTGCCAGCAGCCAGGGGACGCCGAACTATGGCTACACCTTC. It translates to CASSQGTPNYGYTF.